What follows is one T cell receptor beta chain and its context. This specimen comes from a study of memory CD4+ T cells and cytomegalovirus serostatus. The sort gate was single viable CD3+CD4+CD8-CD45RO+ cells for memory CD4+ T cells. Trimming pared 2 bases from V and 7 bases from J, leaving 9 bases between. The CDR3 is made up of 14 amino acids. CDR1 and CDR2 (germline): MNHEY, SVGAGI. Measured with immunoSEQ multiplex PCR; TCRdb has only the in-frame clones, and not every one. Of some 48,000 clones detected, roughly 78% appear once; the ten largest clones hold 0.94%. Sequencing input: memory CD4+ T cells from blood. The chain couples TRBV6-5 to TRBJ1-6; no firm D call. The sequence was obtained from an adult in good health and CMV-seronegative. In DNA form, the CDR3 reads TGTGCCAGCAGTTACGAACTTTGGAATTCACCCCTCCACTTT. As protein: CASSYELWNSPLHF.